This paragraph covers one T cell receptor beta chain sequence. This entry is derived from a study of OX40 agonist ivuxolimab in advanced cancers. V lost 7 bases and J 6 bases, leaving 10 bases between the germline ends. CDR1 and CDR2 from the germline V gene are MDHEN and SYDVKM. The CDR3 length is 12 residues. Clones were read by immunoSEQ multiplex PCR, and TCRdb kept only the in-frame ones, dropping some. The table shows about 73,000 clones, with around 89% occurring only once. Sequencing used CD4+ or CD8+ T cells sorted from blood, obtained in a trial of the OX40 agonist ivuxolimab. The origin of this receptor is an adult with an advanced solid tumor such as melanoma, head and neck, liver or kidney cancer. This chain links TRBV28 with TRBJ1-5; weak D call: TRBD1 (6 bases). CDR3 amino acids: CASTRGIQPQHF. The CDR3 nucleotides are TGTGCCAGCACCAGGGGAATTCAGCCCCAGCATTTT.